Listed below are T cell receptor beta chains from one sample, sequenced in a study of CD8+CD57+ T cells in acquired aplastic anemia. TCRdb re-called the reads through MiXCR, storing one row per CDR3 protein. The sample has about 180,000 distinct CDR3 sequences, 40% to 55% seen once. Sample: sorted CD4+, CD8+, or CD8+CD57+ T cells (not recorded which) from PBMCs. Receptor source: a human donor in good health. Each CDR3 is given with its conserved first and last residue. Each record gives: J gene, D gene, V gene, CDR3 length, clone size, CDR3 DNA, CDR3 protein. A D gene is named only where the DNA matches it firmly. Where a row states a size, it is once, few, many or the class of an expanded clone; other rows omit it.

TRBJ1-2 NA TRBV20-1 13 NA TGCAGTGCTCCTGGACAGCTATCCTGTGGCTACACCTTC CSAPGQLSCGYTF
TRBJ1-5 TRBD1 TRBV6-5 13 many TGTGCCAGCAGCAGGGGGACAGCTCAGCCCCAGCATTTT CASSRGTAQPQHF
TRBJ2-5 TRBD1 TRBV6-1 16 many TGTGCCAGCAGTGATTGGGACAGGGGGCTTCGGGAGACCCAGTACTTC CASSDWDRGLRETQYF
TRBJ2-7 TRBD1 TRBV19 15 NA TGTGCCAGTAGTTTACCGGGACAGGGTTCCTACGAGCAGTACTTC CASSLPGQGSYEQYF
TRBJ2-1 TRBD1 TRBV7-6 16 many TGTGCCAGCAGCCCTGTTCGGGACAGGGCCTACAATGAGCAGTTCTTC CASSPVRDRAYNEQFF
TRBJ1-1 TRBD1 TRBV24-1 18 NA TGTGCCACCAGTGACCACCCGACAGGGGCGGGTTTGGGCACTGAAGCTTTCTTT CATSDHPTGAGLGTEAFF
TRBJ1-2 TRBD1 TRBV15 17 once TGTGCCACCAGCAGAAGAACCGGGACAGCTGCTAACTATGGCCACACCTTC CATSRRTGTAANYGHTF
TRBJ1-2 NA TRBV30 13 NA TGTGCCTGGAGTGTACGTGGGGGACTCGGCTACACCTTC CAWSVRGGLGYTF
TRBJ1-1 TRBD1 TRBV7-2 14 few TGTGCCAGCAGCCTGACAGGGTTGAACACTGAAGCTGTCTTT CASSLTGLNTEAVF
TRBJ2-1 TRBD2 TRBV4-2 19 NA TGTGCTAGCAGCCAAATCCTTAAGGGACTAGCGGGCCCTTACAATGAGCAGTTCTTC CASSQILKGLAGPYNEQFF
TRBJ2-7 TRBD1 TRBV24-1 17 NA TGTGCCACCAGTGCCCAGATCCCGGGACAGGGGGCGTTGGAGCAGTACTTC CATSAQIPGQGALEQYF
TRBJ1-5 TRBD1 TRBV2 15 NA TGTGCCAGTCGAGTCGGGACAGGGGGCAATCAGCCCCAGCATTTT CASRVGTGGNQPQHF
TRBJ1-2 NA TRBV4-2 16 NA TGTGCCAGCAGCCCGGGACTGCGGGGCCCTAACTATGGCTACACCTTC CASSPGLRGPNYGYTF
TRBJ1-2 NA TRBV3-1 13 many TGTGCCAGCAGCCAAGAGTCACCTCGTGGCTACACCTTC CASSQESPRGYTF
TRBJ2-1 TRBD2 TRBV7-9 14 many TGTGCCAGTACTTCTAGCGGGAGCCTAAATGAGCAGTTCTTC CASTSSGSLNEQFF
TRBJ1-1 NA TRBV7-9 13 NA TGTGCCAGCAGAACACACCCGAACACTGAAGCTTTCTTT CASRTHPNTEAFF
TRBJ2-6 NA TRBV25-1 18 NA TGTGCCAGCAGTAGGCAGGGGTCCCGCTCCTCTGGGGCCAACGTCCTGACTTTC CASSRQGSRSSGANVLTF
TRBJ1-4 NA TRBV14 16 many TGTGCCAGCAGCCAAGATTTGTCAGAAACTAATGAAAAACTGTTTTTT CASSQDLSETNEKLFF
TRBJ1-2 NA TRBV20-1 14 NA TGCAGTGCTAGATTGACAGGAACTAACTATGGCTACACCTTC CSARLTGTNYGYTF
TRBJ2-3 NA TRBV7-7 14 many TGTGCTAGCAGCTTAGGGCTTGGCACAGATACGCAGTATTTT CASSLGLGTDTQYF
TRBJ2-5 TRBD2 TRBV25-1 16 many TGTGCCAGCAGGATGGGAGTAGCGGGAGGGCAAGAGACCCAGTACTTC CASRMGVAGGQETQYF
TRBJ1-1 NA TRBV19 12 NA TGTGCCAGTAGTACTCAGGTGGCTGAAGCTTTCTTT CASSTQVAEAFF
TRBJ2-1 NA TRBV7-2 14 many TGTGCCAGCAGCTACCCGACAGGTTCCCGTGAGCAGTTCTTC CASSYPTGSREQFF
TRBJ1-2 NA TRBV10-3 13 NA TGTGCCATCAGTGAGGATAACACCTATGGCTACACCTTC CAISEDNTYGYTF
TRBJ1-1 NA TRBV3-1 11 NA TGTGCCAGCAGCGGAGGGCCTGAAGCTTTCTTT CASSGGPEAFF
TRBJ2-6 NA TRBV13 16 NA TGTGCCAGCAGCTGGAGACAGTCTTCTGGGGCCAACGTCCTGACTTTC CASSWRQSSGANVLTF
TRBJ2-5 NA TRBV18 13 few TGTGCCAGCTCACCAGGATTGCGAGAGACCCAGTACTTC CASSPGLRETQYF
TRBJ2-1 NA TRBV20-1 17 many TGCAGTGCTAGAGATCAGGTCGGATCGAGCTCCTACAATGAGCAGTTCTTC CSARDQVGSSSYNEQFF
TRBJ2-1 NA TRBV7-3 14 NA TGTGCCAGCAGCCTGCTAGGACTGAGCAATGGGCAGTTCTTC CASSLLGLSNGQFF
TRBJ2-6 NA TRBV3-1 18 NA TGTGCCAGCAGCCTAACCGGGACAACCAGCTCTGGGGCCAACGTCCTGACTTTC CASSLTGTTSSGANVLTF
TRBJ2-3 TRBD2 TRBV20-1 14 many TGCAGTGCTTATAGCGGGAGAGGGAAAGATACGCAGTATTTT CSAYSGRGKDTQYF
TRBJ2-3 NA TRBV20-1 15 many TGCAGTGCTAGAGATTTCGACAGAAGCACAGATACGCAGTATTTT CSARDFDRSTDTQYF
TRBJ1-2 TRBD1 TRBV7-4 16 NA TGTGCCAGCAGGGGGGACAGGGGGCCATCTGGGTATGGCTACACCTTC CASRGDRGPSGYGYTF
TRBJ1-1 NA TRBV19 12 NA TGTGCCAGTAGTATAGGGTACACTGAAGCTTTCTTT CASSIGYTEAFF
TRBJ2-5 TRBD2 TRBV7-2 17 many TGTGCCAGCAGCCTCCGGACTAGCGGGGAGTACCAAGAGACCCAGTACTTC CASSLRTSGEYQETQYF
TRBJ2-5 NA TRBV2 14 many TGTGCCAGCAGTTACCGGACAGCATCGGAGACCCAGTACTTC CASSYRTASETQYF
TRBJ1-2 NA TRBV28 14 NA TGTGCCAGCAGTTTTGGGACGGCCTTCTATGGCTACACCTTC CASSFGTAFYGYTF
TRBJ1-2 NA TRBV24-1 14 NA TGTGCCACCAGTGATTTGGACAGTAACTATGGCCACACCTTC CATSDLDSNYGHTF
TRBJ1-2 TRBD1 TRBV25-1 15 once TGTGCCAGCAGACCAAACAGGGGCGAGGGCTATGGCTACACCTTC CASRPNRGEGYGYTF
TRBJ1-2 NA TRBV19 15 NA TGTGCCAGGTCGAATAAAAAGCCCGGCCTCTATGGCTACACCTTC CARSNKKPGLYGYTF
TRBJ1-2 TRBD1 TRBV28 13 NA TGTGCCAGTGCCGTGGGACAGGGCGGTGGCTACACCTTC CASAVGQGGGYTF
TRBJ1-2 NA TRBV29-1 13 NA TGCAGCGTTGTACTCCCGCGATCATCCGGCTACACCTTC CSVVLPRSSGYTF
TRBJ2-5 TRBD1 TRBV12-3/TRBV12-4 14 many TGTGCCAGCAGTTTATCGACAGGGCGAGAGACCCAGTACTTC CASSLSTGRETQYF
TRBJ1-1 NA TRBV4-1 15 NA TGCGCCAGCAGCCAAGATCCCAGGGCGAACACTGAAGCTTTCTTT CASSQDPRANTEAFF
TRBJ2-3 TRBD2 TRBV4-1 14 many TGCGCCAGCAGCCAAGGACTAGCGGGGGGGACGCAGTATTTT CASSQGLAGGTQYF
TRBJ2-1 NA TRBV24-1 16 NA TGTGCCACCAGTGATTTTGCCCAGGGGAAGAACAATGAGCAGTTCTTC CATSDFAQGKNNEQFF
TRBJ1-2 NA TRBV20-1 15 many TGCAGTGCTAGAGATAACTGGCTCGGGGTGGATGGCTACACCTTC CSARDNWLGVDGYTF
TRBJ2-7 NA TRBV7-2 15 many TGTGCCAGCAGCTTAGCGCTCGGGACGCTTTACGAGCAGTACTTC CASSLALGTLYEQYF
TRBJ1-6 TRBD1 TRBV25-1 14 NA TGTGCCACCAGACAGGGGGCGTATAATTCACCCCTCCACTTT CATRQGAYNSPLHF
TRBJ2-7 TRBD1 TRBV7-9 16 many TGTGCCAGCAGCTCCCTCGGACAGGATAGCTCCTACGAGCAGTACTTC CASSSLGQDSSYEQYF
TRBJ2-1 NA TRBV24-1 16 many TGTGCCACCAGTGAACTCAGGGCCCGCTCCTACAATGAGCAGTTCTTC CATSELRARSYNEQFF
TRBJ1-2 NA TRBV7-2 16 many TGTGCCAGCAGCTTGGGGGCGGGGGCGGAGGTCTATGGCTACACCTTC CASSLGAGAEVYGYTF
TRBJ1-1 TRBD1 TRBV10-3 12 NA TGTGCCATCAGGGCCGGGACAGTTGAAGCTTTCTTT CAIRAGTVEAFF
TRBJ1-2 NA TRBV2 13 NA TGTGCCAGCAGCTCCCAGGGTATTGGCGGCTACACCTTC CASSSQGIGGYTF
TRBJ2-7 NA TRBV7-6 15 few TGTGCCAGCAGCTTATCGCAGGCGAGCACCTACGAGCAGTACTTC CASSLSQASTYEQYF
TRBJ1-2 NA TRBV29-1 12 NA TGCAGCGTTGCTGGCAGGAACTATGGCTACACCTTC CSVAGRNYGYTF
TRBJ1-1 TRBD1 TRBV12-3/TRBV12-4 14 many TGTGCCAGCAGTCCGCGACAGGGTTCCACTGAAGCTTTCTTT CASSPRQGSTEAFF
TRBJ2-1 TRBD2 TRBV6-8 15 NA TGTGCCAGCAGTCCCGGGACTAGCGGGAGTGGTGAGCAGTTCTTC CASSPGTSGSGEQFF
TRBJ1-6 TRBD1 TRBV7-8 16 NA TGTGCCAGCAGCTTAGTATGGACAGGGAGTAATTCACCCCTCCACTTT CASSLVWTGSNSPLHF